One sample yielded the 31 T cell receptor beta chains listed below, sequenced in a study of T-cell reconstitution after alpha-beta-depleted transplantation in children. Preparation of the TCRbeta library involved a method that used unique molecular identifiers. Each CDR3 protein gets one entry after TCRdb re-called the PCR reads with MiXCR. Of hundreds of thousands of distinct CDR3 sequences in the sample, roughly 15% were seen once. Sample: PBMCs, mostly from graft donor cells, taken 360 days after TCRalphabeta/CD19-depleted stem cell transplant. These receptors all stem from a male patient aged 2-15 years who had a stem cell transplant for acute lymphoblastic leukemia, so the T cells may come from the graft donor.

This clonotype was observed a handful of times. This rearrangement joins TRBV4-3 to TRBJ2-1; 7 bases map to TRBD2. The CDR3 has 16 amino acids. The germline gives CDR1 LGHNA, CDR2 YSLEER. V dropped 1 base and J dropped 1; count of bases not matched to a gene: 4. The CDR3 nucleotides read TGCGCCAGCAGCCAAGGTCCTAGCGGATCCTACAATGAGCAGTTCTTC. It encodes CASSQGPSGSYNEQFF.

Written as DNA, the CDR3 is TGCGCCAGCAGCCAAGTTGTACTAGCGGGAGTCTACGAGCAGTACTTC. Residues: CASSQVVLAGVYEQYF. V usage is TRBV4-1 and J usage is TRBJ2-7; 11 positions match TRBD2. Per germline, CDR1 MGHRA and CDR2 YSYEKL. The CDR3 runs 16 residues. J lost 3 bases, V lost 1 base, and 5 bases had no gene match.

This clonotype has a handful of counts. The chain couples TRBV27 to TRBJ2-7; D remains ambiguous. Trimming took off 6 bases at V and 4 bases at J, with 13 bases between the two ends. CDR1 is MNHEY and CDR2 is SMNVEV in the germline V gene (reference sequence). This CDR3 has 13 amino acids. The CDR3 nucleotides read TGTGCCAGCAGGGCCCAGCTGGATTACGAGCAGTACTTC. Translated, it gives CASRAQLDYEQYF.

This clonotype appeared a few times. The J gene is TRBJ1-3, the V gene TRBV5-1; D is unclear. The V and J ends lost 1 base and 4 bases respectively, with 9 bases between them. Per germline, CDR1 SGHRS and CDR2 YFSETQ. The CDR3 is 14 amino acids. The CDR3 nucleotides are TGCGCCAGCAGCTTGTCTGCGGGAGGAAACACCATATATTTT. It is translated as CASSLSAGGNTIYF.

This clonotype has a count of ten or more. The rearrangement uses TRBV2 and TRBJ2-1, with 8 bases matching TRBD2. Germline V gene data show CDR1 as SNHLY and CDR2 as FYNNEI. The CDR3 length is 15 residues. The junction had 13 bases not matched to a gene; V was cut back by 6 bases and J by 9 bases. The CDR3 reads CASSFGLAWGGEQFF. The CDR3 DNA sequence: TGTGCCAGCAGCTTCGGACTAGCCTGGGGGGGTGAGCAGTTCTTC.

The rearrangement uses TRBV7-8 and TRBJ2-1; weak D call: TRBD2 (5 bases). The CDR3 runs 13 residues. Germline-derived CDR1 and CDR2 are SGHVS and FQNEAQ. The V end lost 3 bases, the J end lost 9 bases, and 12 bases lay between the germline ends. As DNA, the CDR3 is TGTGCCAGCAGCTTGAGAGGGTATAGTGAGCAGTTCTTC. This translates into CASSLRGYSEQFF.

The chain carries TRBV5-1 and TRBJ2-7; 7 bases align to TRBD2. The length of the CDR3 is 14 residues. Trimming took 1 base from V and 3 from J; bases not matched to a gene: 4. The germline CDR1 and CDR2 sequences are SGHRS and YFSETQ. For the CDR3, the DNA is TGCGCCAGCAGCTTGAGCGGGAATATCTACGAGCAGTACTTC. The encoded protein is CASSLSGNIYEQYF.

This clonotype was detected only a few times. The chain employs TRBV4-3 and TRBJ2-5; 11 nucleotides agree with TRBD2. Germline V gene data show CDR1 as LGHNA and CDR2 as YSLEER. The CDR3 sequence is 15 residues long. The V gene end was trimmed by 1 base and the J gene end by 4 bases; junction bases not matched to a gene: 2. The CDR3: CASSQASGRRETQYF. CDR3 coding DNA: TGCGCCAGCAGCCAAGCTAGCGGGAGGAGAGAGACCCAGTACTTC.

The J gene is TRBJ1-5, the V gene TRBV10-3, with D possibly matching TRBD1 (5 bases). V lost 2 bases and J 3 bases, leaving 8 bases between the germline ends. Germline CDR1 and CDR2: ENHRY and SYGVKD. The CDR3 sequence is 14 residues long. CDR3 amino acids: CAISEIRDNQPQHF. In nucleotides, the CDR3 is TGTGCCATCAGTGAGATCAGGGACAATCAGCCCCAGCATTTT.

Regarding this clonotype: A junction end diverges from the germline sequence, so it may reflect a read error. CDR3 protein: CASSLQDYWNF. The CDR3 nucleotides are TGTGCCAGCAGCCTTCAGGATTACTGGAATTTT. The gene calls are TRBV12-3 or TRBV12-4 and TRBJ2-3; D unclear. The CDR3 covers 11 residues.

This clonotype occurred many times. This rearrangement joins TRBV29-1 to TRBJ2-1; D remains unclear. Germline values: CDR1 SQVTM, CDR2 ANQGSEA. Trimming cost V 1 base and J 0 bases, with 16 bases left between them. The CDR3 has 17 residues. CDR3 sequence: CSVEAFPRRSSYNEQFF. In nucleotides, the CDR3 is TGCAGCGTTGAAGCCTTCCCTAGACGAAGCTCCTACAATGAGCAGTTCTTC.

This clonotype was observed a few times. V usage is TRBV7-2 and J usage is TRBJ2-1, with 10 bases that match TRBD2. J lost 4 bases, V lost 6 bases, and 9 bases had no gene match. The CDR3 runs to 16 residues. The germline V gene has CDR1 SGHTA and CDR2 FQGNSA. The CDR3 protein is CASSRLAGIVYNEQFF. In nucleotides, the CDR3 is TGTGCCAGCAGTCGACTAGCGGGTATAGTATACAATGAGCAGTTCTTC.

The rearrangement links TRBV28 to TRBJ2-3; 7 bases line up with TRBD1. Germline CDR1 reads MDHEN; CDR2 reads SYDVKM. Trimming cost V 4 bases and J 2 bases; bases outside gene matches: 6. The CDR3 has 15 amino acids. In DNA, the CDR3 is TGTGCCAGCAGTTCTCCGGGACAGTTCACAGATACGCAGTATTTT. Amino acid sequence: CASSSPGQFTDTQYF.

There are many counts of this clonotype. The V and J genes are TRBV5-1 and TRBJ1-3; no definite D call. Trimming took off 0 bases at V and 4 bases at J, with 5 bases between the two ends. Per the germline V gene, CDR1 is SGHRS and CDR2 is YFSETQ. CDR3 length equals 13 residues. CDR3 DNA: TGCGCCAGCAGCTTGGACTGGGGAAACACCATATATTTT. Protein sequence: CASSLDWGNTIYF.

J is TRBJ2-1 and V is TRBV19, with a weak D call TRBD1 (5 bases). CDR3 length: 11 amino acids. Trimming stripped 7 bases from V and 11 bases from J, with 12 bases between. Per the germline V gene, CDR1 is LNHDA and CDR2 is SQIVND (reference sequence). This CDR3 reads CASMGQDKQFF. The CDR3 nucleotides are TGTGCCAGTATGGGGCAGGACAAGCAGTTCTTC.

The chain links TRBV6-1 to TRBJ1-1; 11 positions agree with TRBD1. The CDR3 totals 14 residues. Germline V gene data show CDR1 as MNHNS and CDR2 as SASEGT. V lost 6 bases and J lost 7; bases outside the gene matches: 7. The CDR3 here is CASSSGTGGREAFF. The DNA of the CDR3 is TGTGCCAGCAGCTCCGGGACAGGGGGACGTGAAGCTTTCTTT.

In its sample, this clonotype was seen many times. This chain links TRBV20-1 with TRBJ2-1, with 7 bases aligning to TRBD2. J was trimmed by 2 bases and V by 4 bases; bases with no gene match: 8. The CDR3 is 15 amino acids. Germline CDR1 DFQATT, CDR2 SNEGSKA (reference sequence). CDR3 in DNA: TGCAGTGCTACTTGGGGAGGGGCCCCCTACAATGAGCAGTTCTTC. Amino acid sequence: CSATWGGAPYNEQFF.

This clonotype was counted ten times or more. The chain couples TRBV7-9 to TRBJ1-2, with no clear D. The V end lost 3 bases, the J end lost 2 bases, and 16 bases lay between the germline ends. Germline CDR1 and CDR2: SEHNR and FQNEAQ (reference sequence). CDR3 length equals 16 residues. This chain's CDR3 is CASSFAPSSRNYGYTF. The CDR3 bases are TGTGCCAGCAGCTTTGCTCCATCGTCTCGGAACTATGGCTACACCTTC.

The DNA for the CDR3 is TGTGCCAGCAGCCATAATAGCGGGGGCTTCCAAGAGACCCAGTACTTC. Amino acids: CASSHNSGGFQETQYF. The chain has TRBV12-3 or TRBV12-4 and TRBJ2-5, with 9 positions matching TRBD2. V trimming: 6 bases; J trimming: 1 base; junction bases outside the gene matches: 9. This CDR3 spans 16 amino acids.

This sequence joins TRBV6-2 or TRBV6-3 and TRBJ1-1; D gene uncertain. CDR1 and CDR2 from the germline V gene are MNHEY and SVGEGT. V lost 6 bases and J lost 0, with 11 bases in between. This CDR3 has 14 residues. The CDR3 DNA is TGTGCCAGCAGACGGGGAAGGATGAACACTGAAGCTTTCTTT. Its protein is CASRRGRMNTEAFF.

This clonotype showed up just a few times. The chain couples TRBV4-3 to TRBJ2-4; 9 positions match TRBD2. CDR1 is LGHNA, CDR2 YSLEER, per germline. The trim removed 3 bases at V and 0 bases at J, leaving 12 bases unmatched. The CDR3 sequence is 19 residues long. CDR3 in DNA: TGCGCCAGCAGCCAGAGGCCCGCGGGAGGGAGACCAGCCAAAAACATTCAGTACTTC. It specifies CASSQRPAGGRPAKNIQYF.

The CDR3 reads CSAAKYLGQTYEQYF. The CDR3 nucleotides read TGCAGTGCCGCAAAGTATTTAGGACAGACCTACGAGCAGTACTTC. This chain joins TRBV20-1 and TRBJ2-7; the D gene is possibly TRBD1 (6 bases). Trimming took off 6 bases at V and 2 bases at J, with 20 bases between the two ends. Germline assignment: CDR1 DFQATT and CDR2 SNEGSKA (reference sequence). The length of the CDR3 is 15 residues.

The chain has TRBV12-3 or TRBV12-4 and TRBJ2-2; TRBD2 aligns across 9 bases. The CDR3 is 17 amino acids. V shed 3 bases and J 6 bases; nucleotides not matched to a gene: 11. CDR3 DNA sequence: TGTGCCAGCAGTTTGTCCCCGTTAGCGGGAGTATCCGGGGAGCTGTTTTTT. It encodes CASSLSPLAGVSGELFF.

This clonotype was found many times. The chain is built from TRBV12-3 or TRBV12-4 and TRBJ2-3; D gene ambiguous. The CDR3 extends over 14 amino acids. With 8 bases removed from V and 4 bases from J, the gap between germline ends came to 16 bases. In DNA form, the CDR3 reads TGTGCCAGCCGAGGCGTCCCCAGAGCAGATACGCAGTATTTT. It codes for CASRGVPRADTQYF.

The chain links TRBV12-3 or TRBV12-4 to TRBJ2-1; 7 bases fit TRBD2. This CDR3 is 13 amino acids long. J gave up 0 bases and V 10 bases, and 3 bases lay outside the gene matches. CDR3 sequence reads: CATLADSYNEQFF. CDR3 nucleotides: TGTGCCACGCTAGCGGACTCCTACAATGAGCAGTTCTTC.

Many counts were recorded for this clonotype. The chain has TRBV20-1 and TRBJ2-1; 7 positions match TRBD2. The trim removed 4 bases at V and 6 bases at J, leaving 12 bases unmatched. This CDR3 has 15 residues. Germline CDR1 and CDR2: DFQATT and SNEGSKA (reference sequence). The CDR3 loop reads CSATARLAAVNEQFF. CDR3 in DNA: TGCAGTGCTACCGCGAGGCTAGCGGCCGTCAATGAGCAGTTCTTC.

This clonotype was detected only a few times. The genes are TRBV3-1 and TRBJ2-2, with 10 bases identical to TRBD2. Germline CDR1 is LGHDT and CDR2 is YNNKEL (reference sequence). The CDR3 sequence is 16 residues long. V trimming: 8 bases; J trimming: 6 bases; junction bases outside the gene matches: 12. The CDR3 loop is CASGSLAGAGAGELFF. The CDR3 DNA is TGTGCCAGCGGGTCCCTAGCGGGAGCGGGCGCCGGGGAGCTGTTTTTT.

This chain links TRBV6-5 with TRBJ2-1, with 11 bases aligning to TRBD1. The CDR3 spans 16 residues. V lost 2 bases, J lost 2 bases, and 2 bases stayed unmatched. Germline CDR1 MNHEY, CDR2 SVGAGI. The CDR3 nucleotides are TGTGCCAGCAGTTACCCGGGACAGGGGGCCTACAATGAGCAGTTCTTC. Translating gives CASSYPGQGAYNEQFF.

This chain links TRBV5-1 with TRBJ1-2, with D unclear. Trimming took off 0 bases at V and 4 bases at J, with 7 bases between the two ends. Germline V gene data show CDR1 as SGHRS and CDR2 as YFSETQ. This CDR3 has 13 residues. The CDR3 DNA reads TGCGCCAGCAGCTTGGCCGGTGGCTATGGCTACACCTTC. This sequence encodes CASSLAGGYGYTF.

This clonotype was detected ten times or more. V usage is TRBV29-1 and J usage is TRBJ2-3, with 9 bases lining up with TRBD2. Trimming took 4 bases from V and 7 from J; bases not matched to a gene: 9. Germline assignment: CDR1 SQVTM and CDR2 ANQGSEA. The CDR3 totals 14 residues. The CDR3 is CSVVLAGSLNTQYF. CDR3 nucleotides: TGCAGCGTTGTTCTAGCGGGATCTCTTAATACGCAGTATTTT.

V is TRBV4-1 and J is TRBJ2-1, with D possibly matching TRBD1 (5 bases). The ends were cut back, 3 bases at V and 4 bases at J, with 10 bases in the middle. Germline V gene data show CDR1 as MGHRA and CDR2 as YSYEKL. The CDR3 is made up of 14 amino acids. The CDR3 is CASSHLGLYNEQFF. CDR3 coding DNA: TGCGCCAGCAGCCACCTGGGGCTATACAATGAGCAGTTCTTC.